The 21 T cell receptor beta chains in this list originate from one sample, sequenced in a study of blood T cell repertoires in COVID-19. The protocol was immunoSEQ multiplex PCR, while the TCRdb copy is restricted to in-frame clones and leaves out a portion. There are around 320,000 clones in the sample; roughly 90% occur only once, and under 3% lies in the top ten. Source material: PBMCs or T cells enriched from blood (not recorded which). The receptor source for this set is a woman between 45 and 60 years old who had been exposed to COVID-19.

The rearrangement uses TRBV18 and TRBJ1-2, with 7 bases lining up with TRBD1. The CDR3 totals 13 residues. The V gene end was trimmed by 6 bases and the J gene end by 5 bases; junction bases not matched to a gene: 6. Germline assignment: CDR1 KGHSH and CDR2 LQKENI. The CDR3 nucleotides are TGTGCCAGCTCCGGGGACAGAGAGTATGGCTACACCTTC. This codes for CASSGDREYGYTF.

The rearrangement links TRBV30 to TRBJ2-4; weak D call: TRBD2 (6 bases). The CDR3 is made up of 14 amino acids. The V end was cut by 0 bases, the J end by 7 bases, with 13 bases between. Germline V gives CDR1 GTSNPN, CDR2 SVGIG (reference sequence). The DNA for the CDR3 is TGTGCCTGGAGTGTTCCGGGGGTTTGGAACATTCAGTACTTC. Protein product: CAWSVPGVWNIQYF.

A few counts support this clone. The rearrangement uses TRBV24-1 and TRBJ2-7; 10 positions agree with TRBD1. V shed 9 bases, J shed 3 bases, and the junction held 4 bases outside the gene matches. Germline-derived CDR1 and CDR2 are KGHDR and SFDVKD. The CDR3 has 13 amino acids. In DNA, the CDR3 is TGTGCCACCCGGGGGACAGGGGACTACGAGCAGTACTTC. This codes for CATRGTGDYEQYF.

This clone was counted a few times. V gene TRBV28 combines with J gene TRBJ2-7; unclear D gene. Trimming left V 5 bases short and J 2 bases short, with 4 bases between. CDR3 length equals 11 residues. Looked up from germline, CDR1 is MDHEN and CDR2 is SYDVKM. The CDR3 here is CASSITYEQYF. CDR3 DNA: TGTGCCAGCAGTATAACCTACGAGCAGTACTTC. The full variable domain, in which reference TRBV28 and TRBJ2-7 provide the parts outside the CDR3, is DVKVTQSSRYLVKRTGEKVFLECVQDMDHENMFWYRQDPGLGLRLIYFSYDVKMKEKGDIPEGYSVSREKKERFSLILESASTNQTSMYLCASSITYEQYFGPGTRLTVT.

The J gene is TRBJ2-5, the V gene TRBV27; TRBD2 aligns across 14 bases. The length of the CDR3 is 15 residues. Trimming removed 5 bases from V and 3 bases from J; junction bases left unmatched: 2. Germline CDR1 MNHEY, CDR2 SMNVEV (reference sequence). Here the CDR3 reads CASSLGLAGEETQYF. The CDR3 nucleotides read TGTGCCAGCAGTCTGGGACTAGCGGGGGAAGAGACCCAGTACTTC.

In DNA form, the CDR3 reads TGTGCCAGCAGTCCGGGACATCCGAACACCGGGGAGCTGTTTTTT. Translation gives CASSPGHPNTGELFF. V and J are TRBV6-5 and TRBJ2-2; D possibly corresponds to TRBD1 (6 bases). CDR3 length: 15 amino acids. Trimming left V 5 bases short and J 0 bases short, with 10 bases between. Germline-derived CDR1 and CDR2 are MNHEY and SVGAGI.

V is TRBV5-4 and J is TRBJ2-3; 11 positions agree with TRBD2. This CDR3 is 15 amino acids long. Germline CDR1 reads SGHNT; CDR2 reads YYREEE (reference sequence). Germline trimming cut 4 bases from V and 6 bases from J; bases unmatched to any gene: 7. The CDR3 here is CASSNSGGALDTQYF. In DNA form, the CDR3 reads TGTGCCAGCAGCAATAGCGGGGGGGCCTTGGATACGCAGTATTTT. The complete variable domain, with remaining parts taken from reference TRBV5-4 and TRBJ2-3, reads ETGVTQSPTHLIKTRGQQVTLRCSSQSGHNTVSWYQQALGQGPQFIFQYYREEENGRGNFPPRFSGLQFPNYSSELNVNALELDDSALYLCASSNSGGALDTQYFGPGTRLTVL.

This chain links TRBV12-3 or TRBV12-4 with TRBJ1-2; a weak D match, TRBD1 (5 bases). The germline V and J ends were trimmed by 6 bases and 7 bases, with 12 bases remaining between them. The CDR3 has 12 residues. The CDR3 here is CASSWGGVGYTF. CDR3 nucleotide sequence: TGTGCCAGCAGCTGGGGGGGGGTTGGCTACACCTTC.

This chain links TRBV19 with TRBJ1-1; D gene uncertain. This CDR3 region has 16 residues. The V and J ends lost 0 bases and 0 bases respectively, with 11 bases between them. Per germline, CDR1 LNHDA and CDR2 SQIVND (reference sequence). CDR3 region: CASSIDLGLMNTEAFF. The CDR3 nucleotides are TGTGCCAGTAGTATAGATCTAGGTTTAATGAACACTGAAGCTTTCTTT.

The chain is built from TRBV5-8 and TRBJ2-3, with a weak D call TRBD1 (6 bases). Per the germline V gene, CDR1 is SGHTS and CDR2 is YDEGEE. This CDR3 contains 15 residues. V lost 5 bases to trimming and J lost 2 bases, with 15 bases between them. CDR3 loop: CASRHGQLHTDTQYF. In DNA, the CDR3 is TGTGCCAGCAGACACGGACAGCTTCACACAGATACGCAGTATTTT.

The V and J genes are TRBV10-3 and TRBJ1-1; D gene unclear. The germline V gene encodes CDR1 ENHRY and CDR2 SYGVKD. V shed 2 bases and J shed 4 bases, with 8 bases lying between them. This CDR3 is built from 13 residues. CDR3 coding DNA: TGTGCCATCAGTGAGATCGGGAGCACTGAAGCTTTCTTT. Amino acid sequence: CAISEIGSTEAFF.

V gene TRBV28 combines with J gene TRBJ1-6; D not resolved. The CDR3 totals 15 residues. Germline CDR1 MDHEN, CDR2 SYDVKM. Trimming removed 3 bases from V and 9 bases from J, with 15 bases in between. The CDR3 region has the DNA TGTGCCAGCAGTTTTGGGAGTGAAGTGGGTTCACCCCTCCACTTT. This sequence encodes CASSFGSEVGSPLHF.

This chain uses TRBV6-1 with TRBJ1-3; possibly TRBD1 for D (6 bases). Trimming left V 2 bases short and J 1 base short, with 9 bases between. This CDR3 contains 15 residues. Germline CDR1 is MNHNS and CDR2 is SASEGT. The CDR3 nucleotides are TGTGCCAGCAGTGAACAGGGGAATTCTGGAAACACCATATATTTT. Protein sequence: CASSEQGNSGNTIYF.

This clone was seen a handful of times. The chain links TRBV5-1 to TRBJ2-1; TRBD2 matches at 10 bases. Germline V gives CDR1 SGHRS, CDR2 YFSETQ. The CDR3 is made up of 17 amino acids. V was pared by 4 bases and J by 0 bases, with 7 bases of the junction left unmatched. As DNA, the CDR3 is TGCGCCAGCAGCCCGGAGGCTAGCGGGAGCTCCTACAATGAGCAGTTCTTC. Translation: CASSPEASGSSYNEQFF.

The CDR3 loop reads CATKARDRGRAFF. In nucleotides, the CDR3 is TGTGCCACCAAAGCCCGGGACAGGGGGAGAGCTTTCTTT. The gene calls are TRBV15 and TRBJ1-1, with 11 bases matching TRBD1. The CDR3 loop spans 13 amino acids. J lost 10 bases, V lost 7 bases, and 8 bases had no gene match. Germline lookup yields CDR1 LNHNV and CDR2 YYDKDF (reference sequence).

The chain carries TRBV9 and TRBJ1-2; D gene uncertain. V lost 6 bases, J lost 2 bases, and 20 bases lay in between. The V gene's germline CDR1 is SGDLS and CDR2 YYNGEE. The CDR3 consists of 16 residues. This CDR3 is CASNVGSGSGNYGYTF. The CDR3, as DNA: TGTGCCAGCAACGTTGGATCGGGCTCGGGAAACTATGGCTACACCTTC.

This clone has more than one count but fewer than ten. The J gene is TRBJ2-5, the V gene TRBV28; 10 bases agree with TRBD2. The trim removed 4 bases at V and 5 bases at J, leaving 10 bases unmatched. From germline, CDR1 is MDHEN and CDR2 SYDVKM. This CDR3 is built from 16 residues. CDR3 in DNA: TGTGCCAGCAGTTCTCCCGCTAGCGGGGGTCGGGAGACCCAGTACTTC. Translated, it gives CASSSPASGGRETQYF.

The chain combines TRBV3-1 (or the pseudogene TRBV3-2) with TRBJ2-2, with a tentative D call TRBD1 (5 bases). Germline V gives CDR1 LGHDT, CDR2 YNNKEL (reference sequence). The germline V and J ends were trimmed by 3 bases and 1 base, with 12 bases remaining between them. The CDR3 is made up of 16 amino acids. The CDR3 nucleotides read TGTGCCAGCAGCCACCAGGGATTGCGGAACACCGGGGAGCTGTTTTTT. Encoded protein: CASSHQGLRNTGELFF.

V gene TRBV15 combines with J gene TRBJ1-3; 8 nucleotides line up with TRBD1. CDR1 is LNHNV and CDR2 is YYDKDF in the germline V gene (reference sequence). The V gene end was trimmed by 3 bases and the J gene end by 4 bases; junction bases not matched to a gene: 5. The length of the CDR3 is 15 residues. In nucleotides, the CDR3 is TGTGCCACCAGCAGGAGCAGGGGGCCAGGAAACACCATATATTTT. Protein: CATSRSRGPGNTIYF.

V is TRBV6-2 or TRBV6-3 and J is TRBJ2-5; 8 positions agree with TRBD2. Germline V gene lookup returns CDR1 MNHEY and CDR2 SVGEGT. The CDR3 runs to 14 residues. V lost 6 bases to trimming and J lost 7 bases; unmatched junction nucleotides: 10. CDR3 amino acids: CASSPLRTSPTQYF. CDR3 coding DNA: TGTGCCAGCAGCCCCCTAAGGACTAGCCCGACCCAGTACTTC.

The rearrangement links TRBV4-1 to TRBJ1-1, with D uncertain. V was shortened by 0 bases and J by 0 bases, with 8 bases between the two germline ends. In germline, CDR1 is MGHRA, CDR2 YSYEKL. This CDR3 contains 15 residues. CDR3 DNA: TGCGCCAGCAGCCAAGATCCCGGGATGAACACTGAAGCTTTCTTT. It specifies CASSQDPGMNTEAFF.